The 12 T cell receptor beta chains below were found in one sample sequenced in a study of blood T cells in healthy people across ages (dated by TCRdb to between 2014 and 2017). Libraries were prepared through 5' RACE. Sequencing instrument: Illumina HiSeq 2500. A second roughly 7 to 12 cycle PCR used a sample-barcoded 5' primer and a J-beta primer mix. TCRdb trimmed public reads at Q25 via fastp, called clones via MiXCR and kept in-frame beta chains. All rows with the same CDR3 protein become a single entry with the most common DNA and genes. The sample table lists 700,000 to 900,000 distinct CDR3 sequences, roughly 24% of them with a count of one. The ten largest clonotypes hold 3% of the sample. These sequences were also reported in another study, on T cells of mothers and their children.

The sequenced sample was blood. The receptors stem from a boy aged 5-17 years in good health.

About this clonotype: At one end, the junction sequence differs from germline, possibly due to a read error. V is TRBV7-9 and J is TRBJ2-3, with D possibly TRBD1 on 6 matching bases. Germline V gives CDR1 SEHNR, CDR2 FQNEAQ (reference sequence). The CDR3 is 12 residues long. CDR3 sequence (DNA): TGTGTCAGCAGCTTAACGGACAGTGGTAGTGATTTT. Encoded protein: CVSSLTDSGSDF.

In its sample, this clonotype was seen a few times. The rearrangement links TRBV5-1 to TRBJ1-1; D is unresolved. CDR3 length: 12 residues. V lost 5 bases, J lost 7 bases, and 12 bases lay in between. Germline V gene lookup returns CDR1 SGHRS and CDR2 YFSETQ. CDR3 in amino acids: CASRDGPYEAFF. The CDR3 nucleotides are TGCGCCAGCAGGGATGGGCCTTATGAAGCTTTCTTT.

The rearrangement joins TRBV13 to TRBJ2-7, with D maybe TRBD1 (6 bases). CDR1 and CDR2 from the germline V gene are PRHDT and FYEKMQ (reference sequence). This CDR3 has 14 residues. Trimming stripped 1 base from V and 3 bases from J, with 10 bases between. CDR3 sequence: CASSLAGRGYEQYF. In DNA, the CDR3 is TGTGCCAGCAGCTTAGCGGGCAGGGGCTACGAGCAGTACTTC. Full variable domain (remainder filled in from reference TRBV13 and TRBJ2-7): AAGVIQSPRHLIKEKRETATLKCYPIPRHDTVYWYQQGPGQDPQFLISFYEKMQSDKGSIPDRFSAQQFSDYHSELNMSSLELGDSALYFCASSLAGRGYEQYFGPGTRLTVT.

The chain employs TRBV10-3 and TRBJ1-2; weak D call: TRBD1 (5 bases). The length of the CDR3 is 16 residues. The V gene's germline CDR1 is ENHRY and CDR2 SYGVKD. The ends were cut back, 3 bases at V and 6 bases at J, with 20 bases in the middle. CDR3 in amino acids: CAISERATQGINGYTF. The DNA for the CDR3 is TGTGCCATCAGTGAACGGGCGACGCAGGGAATAAATGGCTACACCTTC.

This clonotype was found a few times. The V and J genes are TRBV12-3 or TRBV12-4 and TRBJ2-4, with 7 nucleotides matching TRBD1. This CDR3 region has 13 residues. J gave up 9 bases and V 5 bases, and 7 bases lay outside the gene matches. CDR3 residues: CASSPTGSGIQYF. For the CDR3, the DNA is TGTGCCAGCAGTCCGACAGGGTCTGGCATTCAGTACTTC.

This clonotype showed up just once. V is TRBV5-1 and J is TRBJ1-1; D possibly corresponds to TRBD1 (6 bases). This CDR3 comprises 13 residues. V lost 9 bases to trimming and J lost 4 bases, with 16 bases between them. CDR1 and CDR2 (germline): SGHRS, YFSETQ. The CDR3 loop is CATRGPASTEAFF. CDR3 coding DNA: TGCGCCACCAGGGGCCCGGCGAGCACTGAAGCTTTCTTT.

In this sample, this clonotype turned up a few times. CDR3 residues: CSASSPYEQYF. DNA for the CDR3: TGCAGTGCTAGTAGTCCCTACGAGCAGTACTTC. J is TRBJ2-7 and V is TRBV20-1; D remains ambiguous. This CDR3 contains 11 residues. V lost 3 bases and J lost 2, with 5 bases in between. Looked up from germline, CDR1 is DFQATT and CDR2 is SNEGSKA (reference sequence).

This clonotype was detected ten times or more. The V and J genes are TRBV6-5 and TRBJ2-7, with 7 nucleotides matching TRBD2. The CDR3 covers 17 residues. With V trimmed by 2 bases and J by 6 bases, 16 bases remained unmatched. From germline, CDR1 is MNHEY and CDR2 SVGAGI. The CDR3 loop is CASSYGGGLPPRSEQYF. CDR3 DNA: TGTGCCAGCAGTTACGGGGGGGGACTCCCCCCGCGAAGCGAGCAGTACTTC.

This clonotype was seen a handful of times. The J gene is TRBJ2-6, the V gene TRBV29-1; 11 nucleotides line up with TRBD1. Trimming cost V 6 bases and J 5 bases; bases outside gene matches: 6. CDR1 SQVTM and CDR2 ANQGSEA come from the germline V gene. CDR3 length equals 15 residues. The CDR3, as DNA: TGCAGCGTGCAGGGACAGGGGGATAGGGCCAACGTCCTGACTTTC. This codes for CSVQGQGDRANVLTF.

This clonotype has just a few counts. V is TRBV20-1 and J is TRBJ2-7; D is ambiguous. The CDR3 loop spans 13 amino acids. Trimming pared 4 bases from V and 5 bases from J, leaving 15 bases between. Looked up from germline, CDR1 is DFQATT and CDR2 is SNEGSKA (reference sequence). This chain's CDR3 is CSAKREPMDEQYF. In DNA form, the CDR3 reads TGCAGTGCTAAGCGCGAGCCCATGGACGAGCAGTACTTC.

A few counts support this clonotype. The V gene is TRBV20-1, the J gene TRBJ1-4; TRBD1 matches 10 bases. V shed 6 bases, J shed 3 bases, and the junction held 16 bases outside the gene matches. Germline loops: CDR1 DFQATT, CDR2 SNEGSKA (reference sequence). This CDR3 contains 18 residues. The CDR3 region is CSATGTGAALAANEKLFF. CDR3 nucleotide sequence: TGCAGTGCAACCGGGACAGGGGCGGCTCTGGCGGCTAATGAAAAACTGTTTTTT.

The chain has TRBV7-9 and TRBJ2-5; D possibly corresponds to TRBD2 (6 bases). This CDR3 has 15 amino acids. CDR1 is SEHNR, CDR2 FQNEAQ, per germline (reference sequence). Trimming removed 5 bases at V and 2 bases at J, with 15 bases between. In DNA form, the CDR3 reads TGTGCCAGCAGCCCTTTACGGGGGAAACAAGAGACCCAGTACTTC. As protein: CASSPLRGKQETQYF.